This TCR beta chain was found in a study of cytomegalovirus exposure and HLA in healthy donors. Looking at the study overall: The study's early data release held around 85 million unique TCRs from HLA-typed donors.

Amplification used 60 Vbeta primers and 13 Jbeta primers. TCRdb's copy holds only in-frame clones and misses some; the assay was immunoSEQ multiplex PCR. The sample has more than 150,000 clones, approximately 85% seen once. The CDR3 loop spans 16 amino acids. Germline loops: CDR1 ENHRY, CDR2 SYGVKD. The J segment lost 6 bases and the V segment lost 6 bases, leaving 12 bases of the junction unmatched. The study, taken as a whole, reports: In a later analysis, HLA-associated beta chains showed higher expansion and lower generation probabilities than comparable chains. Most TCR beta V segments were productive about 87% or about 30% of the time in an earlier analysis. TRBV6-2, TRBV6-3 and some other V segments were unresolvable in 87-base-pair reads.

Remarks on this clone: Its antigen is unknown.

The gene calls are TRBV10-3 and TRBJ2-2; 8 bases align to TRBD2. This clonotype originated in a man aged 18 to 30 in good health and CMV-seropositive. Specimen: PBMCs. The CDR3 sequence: CAIRRLATGSAGELFF. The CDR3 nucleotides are TGTGCCATCAGGCGACTAGCGACGGGGTCAGCCGGGGAGCTGTTTTTT.